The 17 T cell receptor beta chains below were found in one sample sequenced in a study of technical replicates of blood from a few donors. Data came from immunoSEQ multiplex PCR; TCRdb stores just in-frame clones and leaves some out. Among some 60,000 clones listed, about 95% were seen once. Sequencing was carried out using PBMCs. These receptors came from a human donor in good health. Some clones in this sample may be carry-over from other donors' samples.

In DNA form, the CDR3 reads TGTGCCAGCAGTTTCGGGACAGGGGCAAGCAATCAGCCCCAGCATTTT. Protein: CASSFGTGASNQPQHF. V and J are TRBV6-6 and TRBJ1-5; TRBD1 aligns across 10 bases. CDR3 length: 16 residues. With V trimmed by 4 bases and J by 1 base, 4 bases remained unmatched. Germline V gene lookup returns CDR1 MNHNY and CDR2 SVGAGI (reference sequence).

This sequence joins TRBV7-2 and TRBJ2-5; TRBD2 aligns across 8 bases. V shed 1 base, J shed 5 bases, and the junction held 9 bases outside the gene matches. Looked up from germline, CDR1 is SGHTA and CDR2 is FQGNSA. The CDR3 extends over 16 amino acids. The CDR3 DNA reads TGTGCCAGCAGCTTAGGTGTTGCGGGGGGTACGGAGACCCAGTACTTC. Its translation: CASSLGVAGGTETQYF.

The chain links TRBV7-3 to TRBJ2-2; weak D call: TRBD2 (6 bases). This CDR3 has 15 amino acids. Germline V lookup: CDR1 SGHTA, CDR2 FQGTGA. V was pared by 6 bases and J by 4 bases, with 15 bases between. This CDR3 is CASREGARITGELFF. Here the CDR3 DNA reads TGTGCCAGCAGGGAGGGCGCGAGGATCACCGGGGAGCTGTTTTTT.

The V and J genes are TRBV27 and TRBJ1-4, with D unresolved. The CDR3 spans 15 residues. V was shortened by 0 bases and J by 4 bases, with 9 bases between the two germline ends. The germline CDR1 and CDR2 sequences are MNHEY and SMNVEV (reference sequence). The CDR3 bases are TGTGCCAGCAGTTTATCCGGCACGGGTAATGAAAAACTGTTTTTT. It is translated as CASSLSGTGNEKLFF.

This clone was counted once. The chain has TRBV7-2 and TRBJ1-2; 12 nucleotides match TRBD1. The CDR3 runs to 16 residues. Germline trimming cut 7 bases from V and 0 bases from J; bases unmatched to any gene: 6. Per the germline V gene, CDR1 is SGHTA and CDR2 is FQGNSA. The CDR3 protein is CASTRDRGRSNYGYTF. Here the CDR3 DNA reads TGTGCCAGCACCAGGGACAGGGGGCGGTCTAACTATGGCTACACCTTC.

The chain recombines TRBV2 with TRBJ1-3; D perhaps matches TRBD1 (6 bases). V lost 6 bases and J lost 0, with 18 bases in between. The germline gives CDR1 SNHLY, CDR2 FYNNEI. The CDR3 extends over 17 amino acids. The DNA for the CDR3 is TGTGCCAGCAGCAGCCTGGGGCAGGGGAGCTCTGGAAACACCATATATTTT. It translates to CASSSLGQGSSGNTIYF.

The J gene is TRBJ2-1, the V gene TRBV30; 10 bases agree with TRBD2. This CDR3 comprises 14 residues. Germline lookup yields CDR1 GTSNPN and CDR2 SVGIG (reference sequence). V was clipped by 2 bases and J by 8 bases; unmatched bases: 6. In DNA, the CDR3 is TGTGCCTGGAGTCCCCTAGCGGGAGCTGATGAGCAGTTCTTC. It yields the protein CAWSPLAGADEQFF. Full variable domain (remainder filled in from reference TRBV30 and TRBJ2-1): SQTIHQWPATLVQPVGSPLSLECTVEGTSNPNLYWYRQAAGRGLQLLFYSVGIGQISSEVPQNLSASRPQDRQFILSSKKLLLSDSGFYLCAWSPLAGADEQFFGPGTRLTVL.

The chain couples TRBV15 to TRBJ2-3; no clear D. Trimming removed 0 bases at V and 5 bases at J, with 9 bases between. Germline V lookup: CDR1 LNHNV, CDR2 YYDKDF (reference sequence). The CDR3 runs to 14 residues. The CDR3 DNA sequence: TGTGCCACCAGCAGAGATACGGGTAGAGATACGCAGTATTTT. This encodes CATSRDTGRDTQYF.

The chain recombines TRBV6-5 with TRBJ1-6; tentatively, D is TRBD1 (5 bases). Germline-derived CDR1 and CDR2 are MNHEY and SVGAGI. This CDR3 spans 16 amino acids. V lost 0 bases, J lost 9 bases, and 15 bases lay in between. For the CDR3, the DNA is TGTGCCAGCAGTTACTCAGCAGGGCGTTTACTTTCACCCCTCCACTTT. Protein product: CASSYSAGRLLSPLHF.

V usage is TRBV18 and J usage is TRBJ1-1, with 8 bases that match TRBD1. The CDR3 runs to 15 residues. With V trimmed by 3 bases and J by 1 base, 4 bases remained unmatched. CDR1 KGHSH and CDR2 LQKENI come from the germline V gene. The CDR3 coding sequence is TGTGCCAGCTCACCGCAGGGGGCAGGGAACACTGAAGCTTTCTTT. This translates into CASSPQGAGNTEAFF.

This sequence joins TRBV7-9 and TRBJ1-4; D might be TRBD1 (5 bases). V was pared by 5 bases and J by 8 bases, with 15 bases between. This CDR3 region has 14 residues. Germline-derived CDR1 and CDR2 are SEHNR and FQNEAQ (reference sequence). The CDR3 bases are TGTGCCAGCAGCACTCAAGGGGCGTCCGAAAAACTGTTTTTT. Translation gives CASSTQGASEKLFF. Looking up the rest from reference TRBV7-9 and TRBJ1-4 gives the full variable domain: DTGVSQNPRHKITKRGQNVTFRCDPISEHNRLYWYRQTLGQGPEFLTYFQNEAQLEKSRLLSDRFSAERPKGSFSTLEIQRTEQGDSAMYLCASSTQGASEKLFFGSGTQLSVL.

As DNA, the CDR3 is TGTGCCAGCAGAGAGGACAGGGGTTATAGCAATCAGCCCCAGCATTTT. Translated, it gives CASREDRGYSNQPQHF. This sequence joins TRBV2 and TRBJ1-5, with 9 bases identical to TRBD1. Germline loops: CDR1 SNHLY, CDR2 FYNNEI. Trimming cost V 6 bases and J 0 bases; bases outside gene matches: 6. This CDR3 has 16 residues.

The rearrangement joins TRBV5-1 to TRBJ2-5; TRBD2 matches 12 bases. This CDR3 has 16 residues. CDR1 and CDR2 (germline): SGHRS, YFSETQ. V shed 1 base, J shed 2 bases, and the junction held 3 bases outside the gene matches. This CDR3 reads CASSLSLAGGQETQYF. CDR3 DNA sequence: TGCGCCAGCAGCTTGTCACTAGCGGGGGGTCAAGAGACCCAGTACTTC.

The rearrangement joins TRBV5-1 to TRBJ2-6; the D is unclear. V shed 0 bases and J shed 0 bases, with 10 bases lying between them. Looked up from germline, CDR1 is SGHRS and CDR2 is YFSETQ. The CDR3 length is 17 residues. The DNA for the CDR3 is TGCGCCAGCAGCTTGGAGTACGGTCCCTCTGGGGCCAACGTCCTGACTTTC. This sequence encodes CASSLEYGPSGANVLTF.

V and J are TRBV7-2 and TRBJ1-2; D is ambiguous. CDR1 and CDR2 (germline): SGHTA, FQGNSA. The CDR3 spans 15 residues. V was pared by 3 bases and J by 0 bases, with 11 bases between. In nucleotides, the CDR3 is TGTGCCAGCAGCTTGAGGCAGTTAGCTAACTATGGCTACACCTTC. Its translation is CASSLRQLANYGYTF.

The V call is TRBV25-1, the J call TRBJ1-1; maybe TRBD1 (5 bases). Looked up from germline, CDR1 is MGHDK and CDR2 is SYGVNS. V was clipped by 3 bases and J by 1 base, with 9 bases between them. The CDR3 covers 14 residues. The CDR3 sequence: CASSDLGQNTEAFF. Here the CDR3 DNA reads TGTGCCAGCAGTGATCTAGGACAGAACACTGAAGCTTTCTTT. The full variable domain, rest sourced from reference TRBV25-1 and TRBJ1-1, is EADIYQTPRYLVIGTGKKITLECSQTMGHDKMYWYQQDPGMELHLIHYSYGVNSTEKGDLSSESTVSRIRTEHFPLTLESARPSHTSQYLCASSDLGQNTEAFFGQGTRLTVV.

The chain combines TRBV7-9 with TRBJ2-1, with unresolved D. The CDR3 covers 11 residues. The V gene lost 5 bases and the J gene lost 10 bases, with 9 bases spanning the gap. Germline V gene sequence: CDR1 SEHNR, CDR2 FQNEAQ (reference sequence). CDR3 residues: CASSPNLEQFF. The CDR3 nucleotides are TGTGCCAGCAGCCCCAACTTAGAGCAGTTCTTC.